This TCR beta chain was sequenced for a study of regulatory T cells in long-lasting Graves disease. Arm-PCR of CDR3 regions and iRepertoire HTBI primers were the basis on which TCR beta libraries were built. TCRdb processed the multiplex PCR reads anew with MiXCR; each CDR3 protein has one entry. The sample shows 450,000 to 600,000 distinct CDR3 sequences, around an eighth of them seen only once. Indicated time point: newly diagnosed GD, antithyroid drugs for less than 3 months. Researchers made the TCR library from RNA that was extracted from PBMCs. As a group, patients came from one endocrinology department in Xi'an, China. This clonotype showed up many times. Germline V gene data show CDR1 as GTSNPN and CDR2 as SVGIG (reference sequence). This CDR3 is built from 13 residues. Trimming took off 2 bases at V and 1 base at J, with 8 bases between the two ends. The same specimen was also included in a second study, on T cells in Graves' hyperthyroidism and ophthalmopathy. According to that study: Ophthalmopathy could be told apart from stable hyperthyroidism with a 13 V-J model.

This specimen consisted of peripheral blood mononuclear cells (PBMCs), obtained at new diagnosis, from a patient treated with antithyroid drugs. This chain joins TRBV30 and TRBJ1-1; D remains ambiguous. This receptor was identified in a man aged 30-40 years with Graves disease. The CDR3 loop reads CAWSSGRNTEAFF. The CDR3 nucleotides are TGTGCCTGGAGTAGTGGTCGGAACACTGAAGCTTTCTTT.